Shown below are 21 T cell receptor beta chains from a single sample sequenced in a study of blood T cell repertoires in COVID-19. Sequencing used immunoSEQ multiplex PCR; TCRdb keeps in-frame clones, though not all of them. Of roughly 280,000 clones in the sample, around 87% were seen once. The sequencing input was peripheral blood. The receptors here all came from a woman aged 55-70 years with COVID-19, enrolled during active disease.

The chain recombines TRBV29-1 with TRBJ1-4; 8 bases agree with TRBD1. Trimming at V came to 6 bases and at J to 1 base, leaving 4 bases not matched to a gene. The CDR3 has 14 amino acids. Germline CDR1 SQVTM, CDR2 ANQGSEA. The CDR3 protein is CSVQGVVTNEKLFF. CDR3 DNA sequence: TGCAGCGTACAGGGGGTGGTAACTAATGAAAAACTGTTTTTT.

This clone appeared a single time. The J gene is TRBJ1-1, the V gene TRBV4-1, with D uncertain. Trimming pared 0 bases from V and 1 base from J, leaving 15 bases between. Per the germline V gene, CDR1 is MGHRA and CDR2 is YSYEKL. This CDR3 has 17 amino acids. The chain's CDR3 is CASSQDFLPGGNTEAFF. DNA for the CDR3: TGCGCCAGCAGCCAAGATTTTTTACCGGGAGGGAACACTGAAGCTTTCTTT.

The V and J genes are TRBV7-9 and TRBJ2-1; a possible D gene is TRBD1 (6 bases). The CDR3 totals 12 residues. Germline V gives CDR1 SEHNR, CDR2 FQNEAQ (reference sequence). V lost 4 bases to trimming and J lost 9 bases, with 10 bases between them. The CDR3 DNA reads as TGTGCCAGCAGCTACAAAGGGGGTGAGCAGTTCTTC. Translation gives CASSYKGGEQFF. Full variable domain (outside the CDR3, taken from reference TRBV7-9 and TRBJ2-1): DTGVSQNPRHKITKRGQNVTFRCDPISEHNRLYWYRQTLGQGPEFLTYFQNEAQLEKSRLLSDRFSAERPKGSFSTLEIQRTEQGDSAMYLCASSYKGGEQFFGPGTRLTVL.

The V and J genes are TRBV28 and TRBJ1-1; no clear D gene. Germline CDR1 is MDHEN and CDR2 is SYDVKM. The CDR3 contains 14 residues. Trimming took off 0 bases at V and 1 base at J, with 6 bases between the two ends. As DNA, the CDR3 is TGTGCCAGCAGTTTATGGGCCCCGAACACTGAAGCTTTCTTT. Protein product: CASSLWAPNTEAFF.

The chain uses TRBV19 and TRBJ1-5, with TRBD1 matching over 10 bases. The CDR3 sequence is 14 residues long. The V gene end was trimmed by 5 bases and the J gene end by 4 bases; junction bases not matched to a gene: 2. Germline CDR1 and CDR2: LNHDA and SQIVND (reference sequence). DNA of the CDR3: TGTGCCAGTAGTCCGGGACAGGGGAATCAGCCCCAGCATTTT. Translating gives CASSPGQGNQPQHF.

A note on this clone: Other DNA sequences in the sample encode the same CDR3. The V and J genes are TRBV18 and TRBJ2-7; D is undetermined. This CDR3 is built from 13 residues. The germline V and J ends were trimmed by 2 bases and 2 bases, with 7 bases remaining between them. Looked up from germline, CDR1 is KGHSH and CDR2 is LQKENI. The CDR3 nucleotides are TGTGCCAGCTCACCAAGAGGCACCTACGAGCAGTACTTC. Amino acid sequence: CASSPRGTYEQYF.

The chain combines TRBV28 with TRBJ2-5; possible D gene TRBD1, 6 bases. The V gene lost 1 base and the J gene lost 7 bases, with 13 bases spanning the gap. The CDR3 has 14 residues. CDR1 is MDHEN, CDR2 SYDVKM, per germline. This CDR3 reads CASSLSGGLGTQYF. In nucleotides, the CDR3 is TGTGCCAGCAGTTTATCTGGGGGCTTGGGGACCCAGTACTTC. The full variable domain, with the rest looked up from reference TRBV28 and TRBJ2-5, is DVKVTQSSRYLVKRTGEKVFLECVQDMDHENMFWYRQDPGLGLRLIYFSYDVKMKEKGDIPEGYSVSREKKERFSLILESASTNQTSMYLCASSLSGGLGTQYFGPGTRLLVL.

Concerning this clone itself: The same CDR3 also results from other DNA sequences found in this sample. The gene calls are TRBV5-1 and TRBJ2-2, with D tentatively TRBD1 (6 bases). The V gene's germline CDR1 is SGHRS and CDR2 YFSETQ. The CDR3 length is 16 residues. V was pared by 0 bases and J by 1 base, with 10 bases between. CDR3 amino acids: CASSLASGENTGELFF. Written as DNA, the CDR3 is TGCGCCAGCAGCTTGGCTTCAGGGGAGAACACCGGGGAGCTGTTTTTT. Complete variable domain (other parts from reference TRBV5-1 and TRBJ2-2): KAGVTQTPRYLIKTRGQQVTLSCSPISGHRSVSWYQQTPGQGLQFLFEYFSETQRNKGNFPGRFSGRQFSNSRSEMNVSTLELGDSALYLCASSLASGENTGELFFGEGSRLTVL.

V usage is TRBV7-2 and J usage is TRBJ2-3; TRBD2 matches at 9 bases. V shed 1 base and J 5 bases; nucleotides not matched to a gene: 10. The CDR3 runs to 17 residues. Germline CDR1 is SGHTA and CDR2 is FQGNSA. The CDR3 sequence: CASSLGYGRLAVDTQYF. In nucleotides, the CDR3 is TGTGCCAGCAGCTTAGGATATGGCCGACTAGCGGTAGATACGCAGTATTTT.

V is TRBV2 and J is TRBJ2-3; D gene unclear. The CDR3 runs 12 residues. In germline, CDR1 is SNHLY, CDR2 FYNNEI. Trimming pared 6 bases from V and 4 bases from J, leaving 8 bases between. CDR3 sequence (DNA): TGTGCCAGCAGCTGGTCGGCAGATACGCAGTATTTT. As protein: CASSWSADTQYF.

This chain uses TRBV6-6 with TRBJ2-7; D is ambiguous. The CDR3 has 12 amino acids. Germline loops: CDR1 MNHNY, CDR2 SVGAGI (reference sequence). Trimming left V 2 bases short and J 6 bases short, with 8 bases between. The CDR3 DNA reads as TGTGCCAGCAGTTACCCGAGTCGCGAGCAGTACTTC. Its protein is CASSYPSREQYF.

This clone appeared a single time. The chain links TRBV10-3 to TRBJ1-6; D possibly corresponds to TRBD1 (5 bases). The V end lost 5 bases, the J end lost 10 bases, and 18 bases lay between the germline ends. The CDR3 has 15 amino acids. Per the germline V gene, CDR1 is ENHRY and CDR2 is SYGVKD. The CDR3 region has the DNA TGTGCCATCAGTTCAGCGGGCCTGGGGGAGTCACCCCTCCACTTT. Translated: CAISSAGLGESPLHF.

The chain combines TRBV24-1 with TRBJ1-4; no firm D call. Deletions cut 4 bases from V and 8 bases from J, with 22 bases between. CDR1 KGHDR and CDR2 SFDVKD come from the germline V gene. The CDR3 consists of 17 residues. This chain's CDR3 is CATSDSKEALLGEKLFF. Written as DNA, the CDR3 is TGTGCCACCAGTGACTCCAAAGAAGCTTTACTCGGGGAAAAACTGTTTTTT.

This clone appeared a single time. This chain links TRBV6-4 with TRBJ1-2; 7 bases are a match to TRBD1. Germline V lookup: CDR1 MRHNA, CDR2 SNTAGT. CDR3 length: 15 residues. V shed 6 bases and J 8 bases; nucleotides not matched to a gene: 15. The CDR3 is CASSDTGTAPDGYTF. The CDR3 DNA reads TGTGCCAGCAGCGATACAGGGACAGCCCCAGACGGCTACACCTTC.

The chain joins TRBV3-1 (or the pseudogene TRBV3-2) to TRBJ2-7; 7 bases align to TRBD1. Losses at the gene ends were 7 bases for V and 3 bases for J; bases not matched to a gene: 15. The germline V gene has CDR1 LGHDT and CDR2 YNNKEL (reference sequence). This CDR3 contains 16 residues. As DNA, the CDR3 is TGTGCCAGCAAAGCCAGGGGTGCAGGGGGTTTCTACGAGCAGTACTTC. This gives the protein CASKARGAGGFYEQYF.

The V and J genes are TRBV5-4 and TRBJ1-5; D not resolved. Deletions cut 1 base from V and 2 bases from J, with 7 bases between. The CDR3 sequence is 14 residues long. Germline V gene data show CDR1 as SGHNT and CDR2 as YYREEE (reference sequence). The CDR3 DNA reads TGTGCCAGCAGCTTGTCGGGTGGCAATCAGCCCCAGCATTTT. Protein sequence: CASSLSGGNQPQHF.

The V gene is TRBV29-1, the J gene TRBJ2-3, with 9 positions matching TRBD2. Germline CDR1 and CDR2: SQVTM and ANQGSEA. The CDR3 is 13 amino acids. V was clipped by 7 bases and J by 0 bases; unmatched bases: 2. The CDR3 is CSASGISTDTQYF. CDR3 sequence (DNA): TGCAGCGCTAGCGGGATTAGCACAGATACGCAGTATTTT.

The genes are TRBV19 and TRBJ1-5; D is possibly TRBD1 (5 bases). The CDR3 is 14 amino acids. V was cut by 4 bases and J by 3 bases, with 10 bases left in between. Looked up from germline, CDR1 is LNHDA and CDR2 is SQIVND (reference sequence). CDR3 residues: CASSTRQFNQPQHF. CDR3 coding DNA: TGTGCCAGTAGTACACGACAGTTCAATCAGCCCCAGCATTTT.

About this clone: Other DNA variants within this sample encode the same CDR3. V and J are TRBV18 and TRBJ1-5, with TRBD1 as a possible D gene (5 bases). The germline V gene has CDR1 KGHSH and CDR2 LQKENI. Trimming cost V 2 bases and J 2 bases, with 10 bases left between them. CDR3 size: 15 residues. The CDR3 sequence is CASSPDRGGNQPQHF. DNA of the CDR3: TGTGCCAGCTCACCAGACCGGGGGGGCAATCAGCCCCAGCATTTT.

The rearrangement links TRBV6-2 or TRBV6-3 to TRBJ1-4; 7 bases agree with TRBD1. Trimming cost V 6 bases and J 5 bases; bases outside gene matches: 3. CDR3 size: 13 residues. Germline V CDR1 and CDR2: MNHEY, SVGEGT. The CDR3 DNA is TGTGCCAGCAGCCCGACAGGGAATGAAAAACTGTTTTTT. Encoded protein: CASSPTGNEKLFF.

This clone was observed once. The rearrangement uses TRBV19 and TRBJ2-5; D is unclear. The CDR3 runs to 14 residues. In germline, CDR1 is LNHDA, CDR2 SQIVND (reference sequence). The V end was cut by 8 bases, the J end by 5 bases, with 18 bases between. This CDR3 reads CASSLSDLGETQYF. CDR3 DNA: TGTGCCAGTTCCCTCAGCGACCTTGGGGAGACCCAGTACTTC.